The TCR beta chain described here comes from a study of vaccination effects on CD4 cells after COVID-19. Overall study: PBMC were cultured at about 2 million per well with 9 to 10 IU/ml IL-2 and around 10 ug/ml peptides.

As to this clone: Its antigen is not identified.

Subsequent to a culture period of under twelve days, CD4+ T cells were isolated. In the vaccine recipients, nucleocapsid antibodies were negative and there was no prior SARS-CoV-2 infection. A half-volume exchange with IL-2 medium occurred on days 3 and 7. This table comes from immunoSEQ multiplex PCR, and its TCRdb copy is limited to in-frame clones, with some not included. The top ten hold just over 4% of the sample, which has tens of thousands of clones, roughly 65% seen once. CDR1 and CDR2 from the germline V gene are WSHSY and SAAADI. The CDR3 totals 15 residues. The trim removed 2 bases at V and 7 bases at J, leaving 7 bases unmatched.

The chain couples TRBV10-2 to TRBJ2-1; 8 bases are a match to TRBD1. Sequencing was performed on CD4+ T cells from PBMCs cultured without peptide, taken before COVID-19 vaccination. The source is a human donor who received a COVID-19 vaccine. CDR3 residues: CASSERSGGGNEQFF. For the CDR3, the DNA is TGCGCCAGCAGTGAGAGGTCAGGGGGCGGGAATGAGCAGTTCTTC.